This T cell receptor (beta chain) derives from a study of brain T cells in children with intractable seizures. V shed 1 base and J shed 0 bases, with 9 bases lying between them. Per the germline V gene, CDR1 is KGHSY and CDR2 is FQNENV. There are 15 residues in the CDR3. The method was immunoSEQ multiplex PCR; TCRdb's version includes in-frame clones alone and lacks a portion of them. Here the sample spans 100,000 to 120,000 clones, 94% being singletons. Broader study findings: Patients' HCMV serostatus was unknown; virus specificity rests on CDR3 similarity alone. Pre-surgery blood may have been undersampled, hiding some clones.

Surgery cases with the highest brain T cell transcript signatures were chosen for sequencing. Patients received at least one anti-epileptic drug before surgery. About this clone itself: The antigen is unknown.

Material: peripheral blood, obtained at surgery. This clonotype was sampled from a boy under two years old with hemimegalencephaly and intractable seizures. The V and J genes are TRBV16 and TRBJ1-2; the D is unclear. The CDR3 DNA sequence: TGTGCCAGCAGCCAATTGGGCCTAGCTAACTATGGCTACACCTTC. Encoded protein: CASSQLGLANYGYTF.